This T cell receptor beta chain was sequenced during a study of blood T cell repertoires in COVID-19 (dated by TCRdb to about 2020). For the wider study: Samples from collaborators originated in the United States, Italy and Spain and spanned both the acute and convalescent phases of COVID-19. The prospective study material was composed of cDNA or gDNA derived from T cells, B-cell-depleted T cells, or PBMCs. Deeply sampled blood TCRbeta repertoires from subjects exposed to, actively infected with, or recovered from COVID-19 were included in the dataset. A freely available public database, intended as a resource for researchers studying the immune response to SARS-CoV-2, is where the repertoires were released. The samples were drawn from two sources: the first 160 participants of the ongoing ImmuneRACE study, and 950 to 1,500 subjects contributed by 6 global collaborators. Nearly every sample came with metadata listing a de-identified subject ID, COVID-19 status, age in years and sex. Where available, HLA class I and class II types were obtained from metadata supplied by the sample provider rather than from assay-based typing.

The immunoSEQ Assay, a bias-controlled multiplex PCR, was used to amplify TCRbeta CDR3 regions from genomic DNA. The original pipeline was this. The number of nucleated cells in each sample was estimated from the amplification of reference gene primers within the assay. To quantify the absolute abundance of each unique TCRbeta CDR3 rearrangement, sequence reads were collapsed and filtered. For each sample, productive Simpson clonality was calculated as the square root of Simpson's diversity index across productive rearrangements. This is the immuneACCESS table as TCRdb keeps it, with only in-frame sequences that have V and J called. A part of the clones is gone; compared with another copy, unresolved V genes explain less than half, and the rest is unexplained. From that table come the V and J calls and clone size; the DNA was used to work out D and trimming. For this sample there are 130,000 to 150,000 clones; about nine tenths appear just once. Roughly 1.5% of the sample is in the top ten clones.

On this clone: No antigen is known for it. Base qualities are not provided; no much larger clone lies one nucleotide away.

The collaborating institutions used their own protocols to collect whole blood in K2EDTA tubes. For TCRbeta analysis, collaborators shipped samples in one of three forms: frozen whole blood, isolated PBMCs, or DNA extracted from either of those sample types. Summary of the overall study and its limitations: How much clinical and demographic metadata was included differed by source and by participant, and the metadata was provided uncurated.

The germline V gene encodes CDR1 KGHSH and CDR2 LQKENI. At the junction V is shortened by 3 bases and J by 0 bases; bases outside the gene matches: 0. Taken from cysteine to phenylalanine, the CDR3 has 15 residues. Just CDR3 DNA is preserved here, 45 bases in frame from base 1. The sequence is built from TRBV18 and TRBJ2-2, and 8 junctional nucleotides match TRBD1. This clonotype was obtained from a human donor in a cohort sampled during active COVID-19. The sequencing sample was made of peripheral blood. At the DNA level, the sequence is TGTGCCAGCTCACCGGACAGGGCGAACACCGGGGAGCTGTTTTTT. Translation gives CASSPDRANTGELFF.